The next 3 T cell receptor beta chains were all read from a single sample in a study of response to subunit inactivated influenza vaccine. Each CDR3 protein gets one entry after TCRdb re-called the RT-PCR reads with MiXCR. The sample lists about 540,000 distinct CDR3 sequences; 13% to 15% were seen once. This sample comprised PBMCs from blood, obtained 11 to 12 days after vaccination. The receptors were gathered from a man aged 45-65 years who received an inactivated influenza vaccine.

The chain is built from TRBV5-1 and TRBJ2-1; 9 bases line up with TRBD2. From germline, CDR1 is SGHRS and CDR2 YFSETQ. This CDR3 has 16 residues. V lost 0 bases, J lost 0 bases, and 1 base stayed unmatched. CDR3 DNA: TGCGCCAGCAGCTTGGATAGCGGGGGCTCCTACAATGAGCAGTTCTTC. It translates to CASSLDSGGSYNEQFF.

This clonotype was seen ten or more times. The chain combines TRBV9 with TRBJ2-7, with D uncertain. CDR3 length: 14 residues. Trimming shortened V by 7 bases and J by 2 bases, and 16 bases separated the two germline ends. CDR1 and CDR2 from the germline V gene are SGDLS and YYNGEE. The CDR3 is CASSPGSATYEQYF. The CDR3 region has the DNA TGTGCCAGCTCTCCCGGAAGCGCGACCTACGAGCAGTACTTC.

The V gene is TRBV7-6, the J gene TRBJ2-7; D is perhaps TRBD2 (6 bases). The CDR3 loop spans 17 amino acids. V was cut by 5 bases and J by 1 base, with 21 bases left in between. Looked up from germline, CDR1 is SGHVS and CDR2 is FNYEAQ. The DNA for the CDR3 is TGTGCCAGCAGCCCATTGGCAGATAGCGGTAGTTCCTACGAGCAGTACTTC. It encodes CASSPLADSGSSYEQYF. Supplemented by reference TRBV7-6 and TRBJ2-7, the full variable domain reads GAGVSQSPRYKVTKRGQDVALRCDPISGHVSLYWYRQALGQGPEFLTYFNYEAQQDKSGLPNDRFSAERPEGSISTLTIQRTEQRDSAMYRCASSPLADSGSSYEQYFGPGTRLTVT.